Following are 22 T cell receptor beta chains from one sample sequenced in a study of blood T cell repertoires in COVID-19. Method: immunoSEQ multiplex PCR; TCRdb's copy keeps in-frame clones and lacks some. The sample yields approximately 490,000 clones, roughly 90% seen once. The sample taken for sequencing was PBMCs or T cells enriched from blood (not recorded which). Receptor source: a woman aged 18-30 years who had recovered from COVID-19.

The chain combines TRBV28 with TRBJ2-1; D unresolved. Trimming took off 2 bases at V and 10 bases at J, with 6 bases between the two ends. The V gene's germline CDR1 is MDHEN and CDR2 SYDVKM. The CDR3 runs 11 residues. CDR3 DNA sequence: TGTGCCAGCAGTTTACACCGGGAGCAGTTCTTC. This translates into CASSLHREQFF.

V and J are TRBV7-2 and TRBJ1-3; the D gene is possibly TRBD1 (6 bases). Trimming removed 2 bases from V and 4 bases from J, with 12 bases in between. The CDR3 totals 15 residues. Germline CDR1 and CDR2: SGHTA and FQGNSA. The CDR3 spells CASSLQSGTGNTIYF. CDR3 bases: TGTGCCAGCAGCTTACAATCAGGGACAGGAAACACCATATATTTT. The full variable domain, with the rest looked up from reference TRBV7-2 and TRBJ1-3, is GAGVSQSPSNKVTEKGKDVELRCDPISGHTALYWYRQSLGQGLEFLIYFQGNSAPDKSGLPSDRFSAERTGGSVSTLTIQRTQQEDSAVYLCASSLQSGTGNTIYFGEGSWLTVV.

The chain couples TRBV4-1 to TRBJ2-3; a possible D gene is TRBD2 (5 bases). The CDR3 extends over 15 amino acids. Trimming took 2 bases from V and 3 from J, leaving 12 bases between them. Germline CDR1 MGHRA, CDR2 YSYEKL. CDR3 residues: CASSQTILVTDTQYF. The CDR3 nucleotides are TGCGCCAGCAGCCAAACTATACTAGTTACAGATACGCAGTATTTT.

This sequence joins TRBV7-2 and TRBJ2-6; a weak D match, TRBD2 (5 bases). Trimming took off 5 bases at V and 3 bases at J, with 14 bases between the two ends. The CDR3 spans 16 residues. The germline V gene has CDR1 SGHTA and CDR2 FQGNSA. The CDR3 loop reads CASSAGLLFGANVLTF. The CDR3 DNA follows: TGTGCCAGCAGCGCAGGACTTCTGTTTGGGGCCAACGTCCTGACTTTC.

The chain has TRBV19 and TRBJ1-1, with D unresolved. Germline lookup yields CDR1 LNHDA and CDR2 SQIVND (reference sequence). The germline V and J ends were trimmed by 2 bases and 3 bases, with 19 bases remaining between them. The CDR3 spans 17 residues. CDR3 in DNA: TGTGCCAGTAGTATAAGGTCCGGTAGGGCGAGGGACACTGAAGCTTTCTTT. This translates into CASSIRSGRARDTEAFF.

This clone was recorded once. V is TRBV19 and J is TRBJ2-7; weak D call: TRBD2 (6 bases). The CDR3 is 13 residues long. Germline V gene data show CDR1 as LNHDA and CDR2 as SQIVND (reference sequence). V gave up 8 bases and J gave up 4 bases, with 15 bases separating them. CDR3 loop: CASRLGGLYEQYF. The CDR3 DNA is TGTGCCAGTCGTTTGGGGGGTTTATACGAGCAGTACTTC. The full variable domain, completed using reference TRBV19 and TRBJ2-7, is DGGITQSPKYLFRKEGQNVTLSCEQNLNHDAMYWYRQDPGQGLRLIYYSQIVNDFQKGDIAEGYSVSREKKESFPLTVTSAQKNPTAFYLCASRLGGLYEQYFGPGTRLTVT.

This clone was observed a few times. The V call is TRBV28, the J call TRBJ2-2, with D tentatively TRBD1 (5 bases). The V end was cut by 7 bases, the J end by 8 bases, with 11 bases between. Germline CDR1 MDHEN, CDR2 SYDVKM. The CDR3 has 12 amino acids. Here the CDR3 reads CASTLWTGELFF. The CDR3 coding sequence is TGTGCCAGCACCCTATGGACAGGGGAGCTGTTTTTT. Full variable domain (rest looked up from reference TRBV28 and TRBJ2-2): DVKVTQSSRYLVKRTGEKVFLECVQDMDHENMFWYRQDPGLGLRLIYFSYDVKMKEKGDIPEGYSVSREKKERFSLILESASTNQTSMYLCASTLWTGELFFGEGSRLTVL.

The table lists this clone with a count of one. The chain employs TRBV6-5 and TRBJ1-2, with 7 positions matching TRBD1. Germline assignment: CDR1 MNHEY and CDR2 SVGAGI. The CDR3 spans 13 residues. The V segment lost 5 bases and the J segment 4 bases; nucleotides outside the gene matches: 4. The CDR3 spells CASSIGTAYGYTF. The CDR3 DNA follows: TGTGCCAGCAGTATTGGGACAGCCTATGGCTACACCTTC.

J is TRBJ2-7 and V is TRBV5-6; 13 bases agree with TRBD2. The CDR3 runs 18 residues. Germline CDR1 and CDR2: SGHDT and YYEEEE. Trimming removed 0 bases from V and 4 bases from J; junction bases left unmatched: 10. CDR3 bases: TGTGCCAGCAGCTTGGGCCCTTCACTAGCGGGGGGGCCATACGAGCAGTACTTC. It translates to CASSLGPSLAGGPYEQYF.

The genes are TRBV5-6 and TRBJ1-1; D perhaps matches TRBD1 (6 bases). V lost 3 bases to trimming and J lost 3 bases, with 15 bases between them. Germline loops: CDR1 SGHDT, CDR2 YYEEEE. CDR3 size: 15 residues. The CDR3 nucleotides are TGTGCCAGCAGCTCTTCGCAACAGGGCCACACTGAAGCTTTCTTT. As protein: CASSSSQQGHTEAFF.

The chain is built from TRBV10-3 and TRBJ1-5; 9 bases agree with TRBD1. Germline V gene data show CDR1 as ENHRY and CDR2 as SYGVKD. V was clipped by 0 bases and J by 5 bases; unmatched bases: 11. The CDR3 is made up of 18 amino acids. This CDR3 reads CAISESGSDRGRYQPQHF. The CDR3 nucleotides are TGTGCCATCAGTGAGTCAGGGTCGGACAGGGGTCGTTATCAGCCCCAGCATTTT.

This clone occurred a few times. The chain recombines TRBV12-3 or TRBV12-4 with TRBJ1-3; D perhaps matches TRBD1 (5 bases). The V end was cut by 10 bases, the J end by 0 bases, with 10 bases between. The CDR3 totals 13 residues. CDR3 region: CATGKSSGNTIYF. The CDR3 DNA is TGTGCCACAGGGAAGAGCTCTGGAAACACCATATATTTT.

This clone was seen once. V and J are TRBV6-5 and TRBJ2-7; a possible D gene is TRBD1 (5 bases). CDR3 length: 14 residues. CDR1 MNHEY and CDR2 SVGAGI come from the germline V gene. Trimming took off 4 bases at V and 1 base at J, with 11 bases between the two ends. The DNA for the CDR3 is TGTGCCAGCAGTTCGACAGCGCCGTCCTACGAGCAGTACTTC. It codes for CASSSTAPSYEQYF.

This sequence joins TRBV2 and TRBJ2-3; D remains unclear. The ends were cut back, 4 bases at V and 3 bases at J, with 5 bases in the middle. CDR1 SNHLY and CDR2 FYNNEI come from the germline V gene. The CDR3 sequence is 12 residues long. The CDR3 loop reads CASSGQTDTQYF. The CDR3 coding sequence is TGTGCCAGCAGTGGGCAGACAGATACGCAGTATTTT.

This chain links TRBV5-4 with TRBJ2-1, with TRBD1 as a possible D gene (5 bases). This CDR3 spans 12 amino acids. Between the trimmed V and J ends, which lost 6 bases and 9 bases, there was a span of 13 bases. Per germline, CDR1 SGHNT and CDR2 YYREEE (reference sequence). CDR3 amino acids: CASTLNQGEQFF. DNA of the CDR3: TGTGCCAGCACCCTAAACCAGGGTGAGCAGTTCTTC.

The rearrangement links TRBV6-5 to TRBJ1-2; 9 nucleotides line up with TRBD1. Germline V CDR1 and CDR2: MNHEY, SVGAGI. V lost 6 bases and J lost 7; bases outside the gene matches: 9. The CDR3 has 14 residues. The CDR3 loop reads CASSLDRGLSGYTF. CDR3 nucleotides: TGTGCCAGCAGCTTGGACAGGGGATTAAGTGGCTACACCTTC.

This clone was counted once. This rearrangement joins TRBV30 to TRBJ2-7, with 9 bases identical to TRBD2. The CDR3 covers 15 residues. The V and J ends lost 3 bases and 2 bases, in that order; junction bases with no gene match: 8. Germline values: CDR1 GTSNPN, CDR2 SVGIG (reference sequence). CDR3 DNA: TGTGCCTGGAGCGCGGGGGGGGAAGGGACCTACGAGCAGTACTTC. It is translated as CAWSAGGEGTYEQYF.

The rearrangement links TRBV11-2 to TRBJ2-5; 8 bases align to TRBD2. Per the germline V gene, CDR1 is SGHAT and CDR2 is FQNNGV. V was pared by 8 bases and J by 5 bases, with 19 bases of the junction left unmatched. This CDR3 region has 17 residues. CDR3 protein: CASRWGLGRLKEETQYF. DNA for the CDR3: TGTGCCAGCCGATGGGGACTAGGCAGGCTTAAGGAGGAGACCCAGTACTTC.

J is TRBJ1-3 and V is TRBV2; D is uncertain. V was clipped by 6 bases and J by 1 base, with 10 bases between them. The CDR3 sequence is 14 residues long. Germline V gives CDR1 SNHLY, CDR2 FYNNEI. CDR3 sequence reads: CASRLGVSGNTIYF. The DNA for the CDR3 is TGTGCCAGCAGATTAGGAGTTTCTGGAAACACCATATATTTT.

The CDR3 region is CASSPQGRDNSPLHF. CDR3 nucleotide sequence: TGTGCCAGCAGCCCACAGGGACGGGATAATTCACCCCTCCACTTT. The V and J genes are TRBV2 and TRBJ1-6; perhaps TRBD1 as D (6 bases). The germline gives CDR1 SNHLY, CDR2 FYNNEI. Trimming pared 6 bases from V and 5 bases from J, leaving 14 bases between. The CDR3 has 15 residues.

This clone was seen only a few times. The chain employs TRBV7-6 and TRBJ2-1; 7 nucleotides match TRBD1. Losses at the gene ends were 1 base for V and 5 bases for J; bases not matched to a gene: 5. CDR3 length: 15 residues. From germline, CDR1 is SGHVS and CDR2 FNYEAQ. For the CDR3, the DNA is TGTGCCAGCAGCTTAGAGGACAGGCCGCACAATGAGCAGTTCTTC. Protein product: CASSLEDRPHNEQFF.

In its sample, this clone was seen a few times. The V and J genes are TRBV21-1 and TRBJ2-7; the table's D call TRBD2 went unverified against the DNA. TRBV21-1 constitutes a pseudogene. This CDR3 region has 14 residues. The CDR3: CASSGRAGRNEQYF. Written as DNA, the CDR3 is TGTGCCAGCAGCGGCCGAGCGGGGAGGAACGAGCAGTACTTC.